The 17 T cell receptor beta chains below come from one sample, sequenced in a study of molecular identifiers for immune sequencing clone quantification. TCRdb recomputed calls from the PCR reads with MiXCR, one row per CDR3 protein. This sample has about 640,000 distinct CDR3 sequences, with about 20% found just once. Source material: naive CD8+ T cells from blood, with Jurkat cell RNA spiked in. Subset denoted: FACS-sorted CD8+CD4-CCR7+CD45RA+ naive T cells. The receptors here all came from a human donor in good health. Some libraries in this study had Jurkat cell RNA spiked in.

The table lists this clonotype with many counts. The chain is built from TRBV20-1 and TRBJ2-5, with 7 bases matching TRBD2. CDR1 and CDR2 from the germline V gene are DFQATT and SNEGSKA (reference sequence). V was clipped by 3 bases and J by 5 bases; unmatched bases: 9. The CDR3 is 14 amino acids. As DNA, the CDR3 is TGCAGTGCTAGCTGGGGGGGGGACCTTGAGACCCAGTACTTC. Protein product: CSASWGGDLETQYF.

As concerns this clonotype: A read error may be the cause here, since a much bigger clone is one base away. This chain links TRBV6-5 with TRBJ2-1, with 7 bases that match TRBD1. With V trimmed by 5 bases and J by 2 bases, 9 bases remained unmatched. This CDR3 has 16 residues. Germline V gene sequence: CDR1 MNHEY, CDR2 SVGAGI. This CDR3 is CASSRLTGTTYNEQFF. CDR3 nucleotide sequence: TGTGCCAGCAGTCGCTTGACAGGGACGACCTACAATGAGCAGTTCTTC.

On this clonotype: A read error may explain this, as a much larger clone is one base away. J is TRBJ1-1 and V is TRBV19, with TRBD1 as a possible D gene (5 bases). The CDR3 runs to 15 residues. V was trimmed by 5 bases and J by 1 base, leaving 14 bases between them. CDR1 and CDR2 (germline): LNHDA, SQIVND (reference sequence). Here the CDR3 reads CASSALPGQNTEAFF. The CDR3 bases are TGTGCCAGTAGTGCCCTTCCAGGACAGAACACTGAAGCTTTCTTT.

As to this clonotype: A much bigger clone sits one base away, suggesting this may be a read error. The CDR3 region has the DNA TGTGCCAGCAGCCAGGCCGACGGAGGCACTGAAGCTTTCTTT. Amino acids: CASSQADGGTEAFF. This sequence joins TRBV4-2 and TRBJ1-1; D is unclear. V lost 3 bases and J 4 bases, leaving 12 bases between the germline ends. The CDR3 covers 14 residues. Germline V gives CDR1 LGHNA, CDR2 YNFKEQ.

In this sample, this clonotype turned up many times. DNA of the CDR3: TGTGCCAGCAGTTCGAGCATGAACACTGAAGCTTTCTTT. Its protein is CASSSSMNTEAFF. V gene TRBV6-5 combines with J gene TRBJ1-1; no reliable D call. V lost 4 bases to trimming and J lost 0 bases, with 6 bases between them. The CDR3 contains 13 residues. Germline V gene data show CDR1 as MNHEY and CDR2 as SVGAGI.

This clonotype appeared many times. The chain is built from TRBV7-2 and TRBJ2-5; either TRBD1 or TRBD2 may supply D (5 bases each). The CDR3 is made up of 15 amino acids. The V gene lost 3 bases and the J gene lost 5 bases, with 16 bases spanning the gap. CDR1 is SGHTA, CDR2 FQGNSA, per germline. CDR3 amino acids: CASSFQGFEGETQYF. The CDR3 DNA sequence: TGTGCCAGCAGCTTCCAGGGTTTTGAGGGGGAGACCCAGTACTTC.

A word on this clonotype: With a much larger clone just one base away, this may be a read error. V and J are TRBV20-1 and TRBJ2-3, with 10 bases lining up with TRBD2. The CDR3 spans 18 residues. The germline V gene encodes CDR1 DFQATT and CDR2 SNEGSKA (reference sequence). Trimming removed 0 bases from V and 0 bases from J; junction bases left unmatched: 9. CDR3 sequence: CSARDQRLAGASTDTQYF. The CDR3 DNA reads as TGCAGTGCTAGAGATCAGAGACTAGCGGGCGCAAGCACAGATACGCAGTATTTT.

The sample holds a few counts of this clonotype. The V call is TRBV9, the J call TRBJ2-3; a possible D gene is TRBD2 (6 bases). With 3 bases removed from V and 0 bases from J, the gap between germline ends came to 14 bases. Looked up from germline, CDR1 is SGDLS and CDR2 is YYNGEE. The CDR3 runs to 16 residues. The CDR3 DNA reads TGTGCCAGCAGCGGGAACCCAGGGACTAGCACAGATACGCAGTATTTT. It is translated as CASSGNPGTSTDTQYF.

This chain uses TRBV7-9 with TRBJ1-5; D unclear. Trimming shortened V by 5 bases and J by 0 bases, and 8 bases separated the two germline ends. The CDR3 has 14 amino acids. Looked up from germline, CDR1 is SEHNR and CDR2 is FQNEAQ (reference sequence). CDR3 coding DNA: TGTGCCAGCAGCGGAATTGGTAGCAATCAGCCCCAGCATTTT. It translates to CASSGIGSNQPQHF.

The gene calls are TRBV13 and TRBJ1-2; no reliable D call. This CDR3 is 16 amino acids long. Germline V gives CDR1 PRHDT, CDR2 FYEKMQ (reference sequence). V lost 5 bases, J lost 4 bases, and 20 bases lay in between. CDR3 sequence (DNA): TGTGCCAGCAGCCTGCGCGCGTTGGATAAACTCTATGGCTACACCTTC. Amino acid sequence: CASSLRALDKLYGYTF.

This clonotype was seen ten or more times. The gene calls are TRBV28 and TRBJ1-4, with TRBD1 matching 7 bases. The length of the CDR3 is 15 residues. The V and J ends lost 2 bases and 8 bases, in that order; junction bases with no gene match: 8. Germline V gene lookup returns CDR1 MDHEN and CDR2 SYDVKM. Written as DNA, the CDR3 is TGTGCCAGCAGTTTAAATACAGGGGCCGGCGAAAAACTGTTTTTT. Encoded protein: CASSLNTGAGEKLFF.

This clonotype was recorded at least ten times. The chain recombines TRBV20-1 with TRBJ2-7; D gene ambiguous. Germline V gene data show CDR1 as DFQATT and CDR2 as SNEGSKA (reference sequence). The CDR3 contains 13 residues. The V and J ends lost 1 base and 0 bases respectively, with 7 bases between them. CDR3 protein: CSARVRSSYEQYF. CDR3 in DNA: TGCAGTGCTAGAGTTAGAAGCTCCTACGAGCAGTACTTC.

In its sample, this clonotype was seen once. Just one base apart from a much larger clone, this may be a read error. This rearrangement joins TRBV27 to TRBJ1-1; D is perhaps TRBD1 (5 bases). Germline values: CDR1 MNHEY, CDR2 SMNVEV (reference sequence). The CDR3 is 14 residues long. The CDR3 DNA sequence: TGTGCCGGCAGTTTTGTAGGGGTCGATGGTGAAGCTTTCTTT. Residues: CAGSFVGVDGEAFF.

The chain joins TRBV10-3 to TRBJ2-5, with D perhaps given as TRBD1 or TRBD2 (5 bases each). Germline V gene sequence: CDR1 ENHRY, CDR2 SYGVKD. The CDR3 covers 15 residues. The V end lost 1 base, the J end lost 5 bases, and 14 bases lay between the germline ends. The CDR3 DNA follows: TGTGCCATCAGTGAGTGGGACGGCCGAGGGGAGACCCAGTACTTC. Protein: CAISEWDGRGETQYF.

This clonotype was counted only a few times. The chain links TRBV18 to TRBJ2-1; the match to TRBD2 covers 11 bases. The length of the CDR3 is 17 residues. CDR1 is KGHSH and CDR2 is LQKENI in the germline V gene. The trim removed 5 bases at V and 3 bases at J, leaving 9 bases unmatched. The CDR3 loop is CASSSGTSGLGYNEQFF. CDR3 coding DNA: TGTGCCAGCTCATCTGGGACTAGCGGCCTTGGCTACAATGAGCAGTTCTTC.

The V and J genes are TRBV6-5 and TRBJ2-7; 7 nucleotides agree with TRBD2. CDR1 is MNHEY and CDR2 is SVGAGI in the germline V gene. The CDR3 is made up of 13 amino acids. The V gene end was trimmed by 7 bases and the J gene end by 3 bases; junction bases not matched to a gene: 6. This CDR3 reads CASTTGTIYEQYF. The CDR3 DNA follows: TGTGCCAGCACCACCGGGACTATCTACGAGCAGTACTTC.

This clonotype has at least ten counts. The CDR3 sequence is CASSPMWGQVGETQYF. In DNA form, the CDR3 reads TGTGCCAGCAGCCCTATGTGGGGACAGGTCGGAGAGACCCAGTACTTC. The chain links TRBV7-2 to TRBJ2-5; TRBD1 matches at 8 bases. V was pared by 5 bases and J by 4 bases, with 12 bases of the junction left unmatched. Germline lookup yields CDR1 SGHTA and CDR2 FQGNSA. The CDR3 has 16 residues.